Listed below are T cell receptor beta chains from one sample, sequenced in a study of identical twins. One entry per CDR3 protein, called by TCRdb with MiXCR from the 5' RACE reads. In the table there are 520,000 or so distinct CDR3 sequences, about 20% of which are singletons. These data are also associated with another study on T cells expressing NK-cell markers.

Sequencing was performed on CD4+ T cells sorted from blood. These receptors were taken from a woman under 30 in good health. Each CDR3 is given with its conserved first and last residue. The D gene is left open where the match is weak. Clone size is stated in some rows and not others, as once, few, many or a class when expanded.

>TRBJ2-3|TRBD1|few|TRBV11-1
TGTGCCAGCAGCCCCAGACAGGGGTTGACAGATACGCAGTATTTT
CASSPRQGLTDTQYF
>TRBJ1-1|.|few|TRBV18
TGTGCCAGCTCAAACCGGAACAGTTTGAACACTGAAGCTTTCTTT
CASSNRNSLNTEAFF
>TRBJ2-2|TRBD2|few|TRBV7-7
TGTGCCAGCAGCTTACAGGAAGCGGGGCGAGGAGAGCTGTTTTTT
CASSLQEAGRGELFF
>TRBJ2-2|TRBD2|few|TRBV12-3/TRBV12-4
TGTGCCAGCAGTTTGCGTACTAGCGGGAACTCCGGGGAGCTGTTTTTT
CASSLRTSGNSGELFF
>TRBJ2-1|TRBD2|many|TRBV3-1
TGTGCCAGCAGCCGGACTAGCGGGAGTGAGCAGTTCTTC
CASSRTSGSEQFF
>TRBJ1-5|.|.|TRBV6-2/TRBV6-3
TGTGCCAGCAGTTCATCAGGGACTCTCAATCAGCCCCAGCATTTT
CASSSSGTLNQPQHF
>TRBJ2-4|TRBD2|.|TRBV2
TGTGCCAGCAGACCGGCGGGAGACGCCTACATTCAGTACTTC
CASRPAGDAYIQYF
>TRBJ2-7|.|few|TRBV7-9
TGTGCCACACAGGGGGGGGGCAAGGACGAGCAGTACTTC
CATQGGGKDEQYF
>TRBJ2-3|TRBD2|few|TRBV6-1
TGTGCCAGTAGGGCTAGCGGGGCCACAGATACGCAGTATTTT
CASRASGATDTQYF
>TRBJ1-4|TRBD1|.|TRBV12-3/TRBV12-4
TGTGCCAGCAGCCGAGGAGGGACAGGGGGCCCTAATGAAAAACTGTTTTTT
CASSRGGTGGPNEKLFF
>TRBJ2-5|.|.|TRBV7-2
TGTGCCAGCAGCTTTTCCCCAGGCTGGACGGAGACCCAGTACTTC
CASSFSPGWTETQYF
>TRBJ2-2|.|few|TRBV12-3/TRBV12-4
TGTGCCAGCAGCGGCTCCCGGGACTTTTACACCGGGGAGCTGTTTTTT
CASSGSRDFYTGELFF
>TRBJ1-1|.|many|TRBV20-1
TGCAGTGTCGGCATGTACAGGGATACTGAAGCTTTCTTT
CSVGMYRDTEAFF
>TRBJ2-7|TRBD2|.|TRBV15
TGTGCCACCACCTTACTAGCGGGAAGCTCCTACGAGCAGTACTTC
CATTLLAGSSYEQYF
>TRBJ2-1|TRBD2|few|TRBV3-1
TGTGCCAGCATACCAGCGGGAGGGGGTGAGCAGTTCTTC
CASIPAGGGEQFF
>TRBJ1-1|.|few|TRBV10-2
TGCGCCAGCAGTGAGAGCTCCGATGGCACTGAAGCTTTCTTT
CASSESSDGTEAFF
>TRBJ2-2|TRBD2|.|TRBV10-3
TGTGCCATCAGTGAGTTATCTAGCGGAACCGGGGAGCTGTTTTTT
CAISELSSGTGELFF
>TRBJ1-2|.|few|TRBV7-9
TGTGCCAGCAGCTCAGACGAGGGAGGGCGCGTCTATGGCTACACCTTC
CASSSDEGGRVYGYTF
>TRBJ2-1|TRBD2|.|TRBV7-2
TGTGCCAGCAGTCCACCGGGACTAAAGCAGTTCTTC
CASSPPGLKQFF
>TRBJ2-3|.|.|TRBV25-1
TGTGCCAGCAGTGAAACGGGCGGGAGCACAGATACGCAGTATTTT
CASSETGGSTDTQYF
>TRBJ2-1|.|few|TRBV6-2/TRBV6-3
TGTGCCAGCACCTACCGTGGCACCCACAATGAGCAGTTCTTC
CASTYRGTHNEQFF
>TRBJ2-3|.|few|TRBV3-1
TGTGCCAGCAGCCAAGAGGATCCCCTAGCGATGGGTACGCAGTATTTT
CASSQEDPLAMGTQYF